The clone carrying this TCR beta chain came up a few times. Its antigen is undetermined. This sample was included in a study of beta chain features in type 1 diabetes. In the study overall: Patients did not differ from healthy donors in age, gender or cell yield. Examined across all samples were roughly 100 million sorted cells.

Study-wide results and caveats: Possibly, sequencing cDNA over-represented cells that had high TCR expression levels. Among all four CD4+ subsets, Type 1 diabetes patients had TCRB CDR3s that were moderately but significantly shorter.

Germline V CDR1 and CDR2: SGHRS, YFSETQ. This CDR3 contains 15 residues. V was pared by 2 bases and J by 0 bases, with 0 bases of the junction left unmatched. All of the isolated RNA was reverse transcribed, so expressed TCRB transcripts were sequenced. Some clones are missing from TCRdb's copy, which holds only in-frame ones; the method was immunoSEQ multiplex PCR. Here the sample spans about 280,000 clones, approximately 15% being singletons. The sequence derives from a man aged 18 to 29 with type 1 diabetes. The genes are TRBV5-1 and TRBJ1-4, with 8 bases identical to TRBD1. The specimen sequenced was naive CD4+ T cells from blood. For the CDR3, the DNA is TGCGCCAGCAGCTTACAGGGGGCAACTAATGAAAAACTGTTTTTT. It is translated as CASSLQGATNEKLFF.